This T cell receptor beta chain is from a study of blood T cell repertoires in COVID-19. About the research overall: Spain, Italy and the United States supplied samples that represented acute and convalescent COVID-19.

The length of the CDR3 is 13 residues. Trimming removed 4 bases from V and 5 bases from J, with 8 bases in between. From germline, CDR1 is LNHDA and CDR2 SQIVND (reference sequence). This clone is a singleton in its sample. As handled by the study authors: The assay estimated nucleated cells by amplifying reference gene primers. Method: immunoSEQ multiplex PCR; TCRdb's copy keeps in-frame clones and lacks some. The D gene and trimming were derived from the DNA, and the V and J assignments and clone size from that table. The repertoire holds approximately 100,000 clones, 70% to 90% seen once, with roughly 18% in the top ten.

The TCR comes from a woman aged 55 to 70 with acute or convalescent COVID-19. V gene TRBV19 combines with J gene TRBJ1-4; D might be TRBD1 (5 bases). The sequenced sample consisted of peripheral blood. The CDR3 is CASSSRANEKLFF. The CDR3 region has the DNA TGTGCCAGTAGTAGCAGGGCGAATGAAAAACTGTTTTTT.